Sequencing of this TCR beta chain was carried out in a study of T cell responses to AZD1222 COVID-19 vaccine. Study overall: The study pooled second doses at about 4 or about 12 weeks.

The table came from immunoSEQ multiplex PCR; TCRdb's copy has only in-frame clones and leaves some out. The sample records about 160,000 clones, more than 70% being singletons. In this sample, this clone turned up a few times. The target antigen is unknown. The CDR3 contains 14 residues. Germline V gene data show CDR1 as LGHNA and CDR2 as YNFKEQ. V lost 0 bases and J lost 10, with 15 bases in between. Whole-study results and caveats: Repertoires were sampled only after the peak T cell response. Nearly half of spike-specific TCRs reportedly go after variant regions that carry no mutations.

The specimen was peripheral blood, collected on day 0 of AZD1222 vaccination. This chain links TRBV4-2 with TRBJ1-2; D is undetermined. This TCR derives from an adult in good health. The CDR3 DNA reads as TGTGCCAGCAGCCAAGATTCACGGCCCCTTGACTACACCTTC. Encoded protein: CASSQDSRPLDYTF.